This T cell receptor (beta chain) stems from a study of cytotoxic CD8 clonotypes in ibrutinib-treated CLL. About the study: It was after a median approximately twelve months of treatment, range 6 to 36, that response samples were taken. On average, each sample had some 250,000 productive templates and approximately 89,000 productive rearrangements.

As to this clone: Its antigen remains unknown.

CDR1 is SNHLY and CDR2 is FYNNEI in the germline V gene. V was clipped by 7 bases and J by 7 bases; unmatched bases: 7. CDR3 size: 14 residues. Data came from immunoSEQ multiplex PCR; TCRdb stores just in-frame clones and leaves some out. The table records about 130,000 clones, 80% to 90% of them present only once. Regarding the study as a whole: Under therapy, public clonotypes either contracted or stayed stable, and they were uncommon. Rising at ibrutinib response, clonality subsequently fell back toward baseline at progression.

The sequencing used PBMCs, collected after 24 months of ibrutinib treatment. The rearrangement joins TRBV2 to TRBJ1-5; 10 nucleotides align to TRBD1. The receptor was derived from a human donor with chronic lymphocytic leukemia. The CDR3 spells CASTTETGGQPQHF. The CDR3 DNA reads as TGTGCCAGCACCACGGAGACAGGGGGCCAGCCCCAGCATTTT.